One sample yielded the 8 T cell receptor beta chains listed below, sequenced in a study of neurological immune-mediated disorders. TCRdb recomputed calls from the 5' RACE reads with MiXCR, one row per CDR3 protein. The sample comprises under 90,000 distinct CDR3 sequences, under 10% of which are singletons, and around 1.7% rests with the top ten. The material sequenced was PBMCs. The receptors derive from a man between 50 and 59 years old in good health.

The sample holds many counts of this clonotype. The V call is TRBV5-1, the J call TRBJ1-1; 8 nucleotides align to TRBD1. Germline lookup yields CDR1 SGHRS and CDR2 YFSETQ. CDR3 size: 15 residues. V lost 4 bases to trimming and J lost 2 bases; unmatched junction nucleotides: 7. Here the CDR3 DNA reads TGCGCCAGCAGCGAAAGGACAGGGACCAACACTGAAGCTTTCTTT. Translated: CASSERTGTNTEAFF.

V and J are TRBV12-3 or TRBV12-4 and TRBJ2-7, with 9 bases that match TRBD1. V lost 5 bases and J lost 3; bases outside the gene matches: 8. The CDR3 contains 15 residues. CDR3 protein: CASSTTGGWVYEQYF. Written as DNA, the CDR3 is TGTGCCAGCAGTACTACAGGGGGCTGGGTCTACGAGCAGTACTTC.

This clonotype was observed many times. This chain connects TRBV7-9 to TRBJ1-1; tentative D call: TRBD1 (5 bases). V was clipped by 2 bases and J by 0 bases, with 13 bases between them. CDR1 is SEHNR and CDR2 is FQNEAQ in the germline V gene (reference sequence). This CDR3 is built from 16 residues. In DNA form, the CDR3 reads TGTGCCAGCAGCTTATGGGGGAGTTGGATGAACACTGAAGCTTTCTTT. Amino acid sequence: CASSLWGSWMNTEAFF.

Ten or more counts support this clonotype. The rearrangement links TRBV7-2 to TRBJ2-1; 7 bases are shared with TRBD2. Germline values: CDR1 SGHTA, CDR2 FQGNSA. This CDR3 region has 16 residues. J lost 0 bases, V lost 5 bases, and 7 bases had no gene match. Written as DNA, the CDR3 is TGTGCCAGCAGCGTGCAGGCGGGGGTCTCCTACAATGAGCAGTTCTTC. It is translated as CASSVQAGVSYNEQFF.

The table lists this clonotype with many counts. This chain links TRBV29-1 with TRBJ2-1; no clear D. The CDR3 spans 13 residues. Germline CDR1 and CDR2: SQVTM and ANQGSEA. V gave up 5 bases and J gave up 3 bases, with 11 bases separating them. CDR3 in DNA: TGCAGCGTTAACACAAACTTCTACAATGAGCAGTTCTTC. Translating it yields CSVNTNFYNEQFF.

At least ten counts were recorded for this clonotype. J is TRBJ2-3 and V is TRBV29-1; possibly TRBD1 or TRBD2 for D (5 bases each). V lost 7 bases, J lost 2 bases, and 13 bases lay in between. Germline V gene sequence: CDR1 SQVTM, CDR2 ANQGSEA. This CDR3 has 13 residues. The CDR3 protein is CSGGYGPTDTQYF. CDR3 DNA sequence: TGCAGCGGGGGGTATGGACCCACAGATACGCAGTATTTT.

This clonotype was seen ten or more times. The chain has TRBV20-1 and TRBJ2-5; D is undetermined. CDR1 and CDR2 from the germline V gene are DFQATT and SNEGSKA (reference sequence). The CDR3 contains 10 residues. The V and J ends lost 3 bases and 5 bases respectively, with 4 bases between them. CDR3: CSASLETQYF. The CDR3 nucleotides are TGCAGTGCTAGTCTGGAGACCCAGTACTTC.

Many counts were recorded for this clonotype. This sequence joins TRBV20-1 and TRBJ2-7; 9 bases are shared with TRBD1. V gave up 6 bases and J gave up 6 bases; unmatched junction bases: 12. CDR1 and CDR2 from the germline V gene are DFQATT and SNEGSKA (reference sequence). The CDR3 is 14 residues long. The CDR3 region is CSARRDRAFGEQYF. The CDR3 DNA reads TGCAGTGCGAGACGGGACAGGGCCTTTGGCGAGCAGTACTTC.